This T cell receptor (beta chain) was identified during a study of shared clonotypes between healthy human individuals. As processed by the authors: ImmunoSEQ sequences covered only the junction and lacked quality scores; filtering therefore differed. Using immunoSEQ multiplex PCR, the repertoire was profiled, and TCRdb retains in-frame clones only, with some absent. V and J calls and clone size are given by that table; D and trimming were obtained from the DNA. The data contain about 560,000 clones, roughly 79% of them singletons. CDR1 and CDR2 (germline): SGHVS, FQNEAQ. The J segment lost 10 bases and the V segment lost 0 bases, leaving 7 bases of the junction unmatched. The CDR3 is made up of 14 amino acids.

Sample: PBMCs. The chain uses TRBV7-8 and TRBJ1-1, with TRBD1 matching 8 bases. This clonotype was sampled from a woman in her thirties or forties in good health. Some clones in this sample may be carry-over from other donors' samples. The CDR3 region has the DNA TGTGCCAGCAGCTTAGCGACCACAGGGGGTGTAGCTTTCTTT. Translating it yields CASSLATTGGVAFF. The whole variable domain, filled in from reference TRBV7-8 and TRBJ1-1, reads GAGVSQSPRYKVAKRGQDVALRCDPISGHVSLFWYQQALGQGPEFLTYFQNEAQLDKSGLPSDRFFAERPEGSVSTLKIQRTQQEDSAVYLCASSLATTGGVAFFGQGTRLTVV.